These 8 T cell receptor beta chains share one sample of origin, sequenced in a study of blood T cell repertoires in COVID-19. Only in-frame clones appear in the TCRdb table, and some are missing; sequencing was by immunoSEQ multiplex PCR. Of 150,000 or so clones in the sample, under 90% were seen once. The sample comprised peripheral blood. The origin of the receptors is a woman at least 80 years old with acute or convalescent COVID-19.

The V gene is TRBV5-4, the J gene TRBJ1-2, with TRBD1 matching 8 bases. V shed 2 bases, J shed 4 bases, and the junction held 1 base outside the gene matches. Per the germline V gene, CDR1 is SGHNT and CDR2 is YYREEE (reference sequence). There are 13 residues in the CDR3. The CDR3 region has the DNA TGTGCCAGCAGCTTTCAGGGGGCCTATGGCTACACCTTC. Its protein is CASSFQGAYGYTF.

The chain employs TRBV7-2 and TRBJ2-1, with 9 positions matching TRBD2. The V and J ends lost 4 bases and 9 bases, in that order; junction bases with no gene match: 7. The CDR3 runs 14 residues. CDR1 and CDR2 from the germline V gene are SGHTA and FQGNSA. The CDR3 region is CASSYPGTSSEQFF. CDR3 bases: TGTGCCAGCAGCTACCCCGGGACTAGCTCTGAGCAGTTCTTC.

This clone was seen more than once but under ten times. The chain couples TRBV9 to TRBJ1-4; D possibly corresponds to TRBD1 (6 bases). The CDR3 is 15 residues long. Looked up from germline, CDR1 is SGDLS and CDR2 is YYNGEE. Trimming removed 5 bases at V and 4 bases at J, with 15 bases between. The CDR3 spells CASRPGGHGNEKLFF. CDR3 in DNA: TGTGCCAGCAGGCCCGGGGGGCACGGTAATGAAAAACTGTTTTTT.

This chain uses TRBV18 with TRBJ1-2; D ambiguous. The germline CDR1 and CDR2 sequences are KGHSH and LQKENI. This CDR3 comprises 16 residues. V lost 2 bases, J lost 0 bases, and 13 bases lay in between. The CDR3 region is CASSPVRGRTNYGYTF. The CDR3, as DNA: TGTGCCAGCTCACCAGTGCGGGGAAGGACTAACTATGGCTACACCTTC.

The rearrangement uses TRBV6-5 and TRBJ2-1, with 13 bases lining up with TRBD2. J gave up 4 bases and V 6 bases, and 3 bases lay outside the gene matches. This CDR3 spans 15 amino acids. Germline CDR1 and CDR2: MNHEY and SVGAGI. CDR3 DNA sequence: TGTGCCAGCAGGACTAGCGGGAGGCTTTACAATGAGCAGTTCTTC. This gives the protein CASRTSGRLYNEQFF.

The CDR3 spells CASSFGQASGYTF. In DNA form, the CDR3 reads TGTGCCAGCAGCTTTGGACAGGCTAGTGGCTACACCTTC. The rearrangement joins TRBV7-2 to TRBJ1-2; TRBD1 aligns across 7 bases. CDR1 and CDR2 (germline): SGHTA, FQGNSA. CDR3 size: 13 residues. J was trimmed by 7 bases and V by 3 bases; bases with no gene match: 5.

This rearrangement joins TRBV18 to TRBJ1-3; 8 bases map to TRBD1. The germline CDR1 and CDR2 sequences are KGHSH and LQKENI. J gave up 1 base and V 4 bases, and 3 bases lay outside the gene matches. The CDR3 covers 15 residues. The CDR3 bases are TGTGCCAGCTCACGGGGGACAGGTTCTGGAAACACCATATATTTT. Protein product: CASSRGTGSGNTIYF.

The chain carries TRBV10-3 and TRBJ1-1; a possible D gene is TRBD1 (6 bases). The germline CDR1 and CDR2 sequences are ENHRY and SYGVKD. The CDR3 is made up of 15 amino acids. The V gene lost 4 bases and the J gene lost 3 bases, with 15 bases spanning the gap. CDR3 sequence reads: CAISAGGSGDTEAFF. The CDR3 DNA sequence: TGTGCCATCAGTGCTGGGGGCTCAGGGGACACTGAAGCTTTCTTT.